The 8 T cell receptor beta chains below all came from one sample that was sequenced in a study of radiation and T cells in renal cell carcinoma. Regarding time point: baseline pretreatment blood. Indicated treatment: 15 Gy SBRT to primary tumor, nephrectomy 4 weeks later. The table came from immunoSEQ multiplex PCR; TCRdb's copy has only in-frame clones and leaves some out. This table holds 150,000 or so clones, around 90% found once. Sequenced here: blood, sampled from a patient whose treatment included radiotherapy and nephrectomy. The receptors were sampled from a woman in her 70s with renal cell carcinoma.

The genes are TRBV5-1 and TRBJ2-7, with unresolved D. V lost 1 base and J lost 0, with 11 bases in between. The CDR3 length is 15 residues. Germline CDR1 SGHRS, CDR2 YFSETQ. Here the CDR3 reads CASSLLASASYEQYF. Here the CDR3 DNA reads TGCGCCAGCAGCTTGTTGGCTAGTGCCTCCTACGAGCAGTACTTC.

This rearrangement joins TRBV30 to TRBJ2-1, with no clear D. This CDR3 contains 11 residues. The germline V and J ends were trimmed by 0 bases and 9 bases, with 6 bases remaining between them. CDR1 is GTSNPN and CDR2 is SVGIG in the germline V gene (reference sequence). The CDR3 loop is CAWSVKAEQFF. In nucleotides, the CDR3 is TGTGCCTGGAGTGTAAAGGCTGAGCAGTTCTTC.

The rearrangement uses TRBV11-3 and TRBJ1-1; D unclear. V was trimmed by 1 base and J by 0 bases, leaving 6 bases between them. The CDR3 runs 14 residues. Germline V gene sequence: CDR1 SGHNT, CDR2 YENEEA. CDR3 sequence reads: CASSLGSMNTEAFF. In DNA form, the CDR3 reads TGTGCCAGCAGCTTAGGTTCCATGAACACTGAAGCTTTCTTT.

The genes are TRBV14 and TRBJ2-1; 11 bases are a match to TRBD2. The CDR3 is made up of 15 amino acids. Germline loops: CDR1 SGHDN, CDR2 FVKESK. The trim removed 4 bases at V and 5 bases at J, leaving 4 bases unmatched. The CDR3 region is CASSPLAGGNNEQFF. DNA of the CDR3: TGTGCCAGCAGCCCCCTAGCGGGGGGTAACAATGAGCAGTTCTTC.

The chain combines TRBV7-2 with TRBJ2-4; 7 bases agree with TRBD1. The CDR3 contains 16 residues. After removal of 3 bases from V and 3 bases from J, the junction contained 8 bases not matched to a gene. Germline V gene lookup returns CDR1 SGHTA and CDR2 FQGNSA. This CDR3 reads CASSFRDREIKNIQYF. The CDR3 coding sequence is TGTGCCAGCAGCTTTAGGGACAGAGAAATCAAAAACATTCAGTACTTC.

This clone was found once. V usage is TRBV9 and J usage is TRBJ1-4; D is possibly TRBD1 (5 bases). Germline V gene data show CDR1 as SGDLS and CDR2 as YYNGEE. The V gene lost 2 bases and the J gene lost 8 bases, with 16 bases spanning the gap. The CDR3 length is 15 residues. The CDR3 protein is CASSVSWGGGEKLFF. CDR3 coding DNA: TGTGCCAGCAGCGTCTCCTGGGGGGGAGGCGAAAAACTGTTTTTT.

The chain has TRBV2 and TRBJ1-1; 8 bases fit TRBD1. J lost 1 base, V lost 5 bases, and 3 bases had no gene match. Germline V gene sequence: CDR1 SNHLY, CDR2 FYNNEI. The CDR3 totals 14 residues. CDR3 nucleotide sequence: TGTGCCAGCAGTTCTGACAGGGGGAACACTGAAGCTTTCTTT. This translates into CASSSDRGNTEAFF.

This rearrangement joins TRBV13 to TRBJ1-4, with 9 bases fitting TRBD1. CDR1 is PRHDT, CDR2 FYEKMQ, per germline (reference sequence). Germline trimming cut 4 bases from V and 17 bases from J; bases unmatched to any gene: 14. The CDR3 is 14 amino acids. The CDR3 here is CASSSGQGGVRIFF. In nucleotides, the CDR3 is TGTGCCAGCAGCTCGGGACAGGGCGGGGTCCGAATATTTTTT.